This T cell receptor beta chain comes out of a study of blood T cells in healthy people across ages. The study, taken as a whole, reports: Higher diversity and more naive CD4+ cells were features of long-lived donors, compared to aged donors.

The second PCR ran about 6 to 11 cycles with a sample-barcoded 5' primer and J-beta primers. A single record per CDR3 protein comes from TCRdb applying MiXCR to the 5' RACE reads. Counted here are around 990,000 distinct CDR3 sequences, 35% to 45% occurring once; the ten biggest clones make up around 14%. Germline V CDR1 and CDR2: MDHEN, SYDVKM. This CDR3 has 13 amino acids. V lost 4 bases to trimming and J lost 7 bases, with 11 bases between them. Comment on this clonotype: Its antigen is not identified.

Every donor provided approximately 10 milliliters of peripheral blood. Isolation per sample recovered at least 6 million PBMCs. At least 5.5 micrograms of total RNA were extracted per sample. The rearrangement links TRBV28 to TRBJ1-3; D is undetermined. The receptor was derived from a man between 18 and 29 years old in good health. The sample was blood. The CDR3 DNA is TGTGCCAGCAGTTCCCCGAGCATCAACACCATATATTTT. Translation: CASSSPSINTIYF.